The subject of this entry is one T cell receptor beta chain. The antigen remains undetermined. The CDR3 runs 16 residues. Trimming cost V 5 bases and J 1 base, with 17 bases left between them. Via MiXCR, TCRdb re-called the reads, giving one row per CDR3 protein. The sample contains more than 20,000 distinct CDR3 sequences, around 40% of which appear only once. This entry comes from a study of T cell repertoires in cytomegalovirus infection. Here the sequenced sample was CD8+ T cells from cultured PBMCs, taken from culture after CMV antigen stimulation. This sequence was found in a human donor in good health (CMV status not recorded). Some clones in this sample may be carry-over from other donors' samples. The chain uses TRBV12-3 or TRBV12-4 and TRBJ1-1; D is possibly TRBD1 (6 bases). CDR3 loop: CASSATLRGANTEAFF. CDR3 in DNA: TGTGCCAGCAGTGCAACCCTCAGGGGCGCGAACACTGAAGCTTTCTTT.